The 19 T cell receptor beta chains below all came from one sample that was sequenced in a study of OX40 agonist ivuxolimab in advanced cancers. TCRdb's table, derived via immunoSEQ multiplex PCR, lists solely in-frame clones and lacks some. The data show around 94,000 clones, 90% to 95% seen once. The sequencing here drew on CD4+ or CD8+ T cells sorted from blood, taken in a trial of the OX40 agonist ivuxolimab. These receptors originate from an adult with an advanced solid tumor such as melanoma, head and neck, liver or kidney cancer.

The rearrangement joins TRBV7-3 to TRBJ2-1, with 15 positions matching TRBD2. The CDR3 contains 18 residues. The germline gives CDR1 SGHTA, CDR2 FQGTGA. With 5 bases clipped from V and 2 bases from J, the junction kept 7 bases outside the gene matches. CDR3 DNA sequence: TGTGCCAGCAGCCCCCACGGGACTAGCGGGAGGACCTACAATGAGCAGTTCTTC. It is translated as CASSPHGTSGRTYNEQFF.

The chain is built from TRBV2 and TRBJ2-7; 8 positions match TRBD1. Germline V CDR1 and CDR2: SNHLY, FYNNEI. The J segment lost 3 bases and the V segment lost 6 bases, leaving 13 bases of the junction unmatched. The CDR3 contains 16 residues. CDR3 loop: CASRDKRTGIGYEQYF. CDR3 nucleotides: TGTGCCAGCAGGGACAAACGGACAGGGATTGGCTACGAGCAGTACTTC.

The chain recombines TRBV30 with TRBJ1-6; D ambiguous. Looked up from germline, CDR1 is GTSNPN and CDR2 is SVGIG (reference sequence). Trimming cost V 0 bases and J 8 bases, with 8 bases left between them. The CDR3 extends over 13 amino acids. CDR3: CAWSVHVDSPLHF. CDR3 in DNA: TGTGCCTGGAGTGTACACGTGGATTCACCCCTCCACTTT. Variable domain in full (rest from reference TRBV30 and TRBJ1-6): SQTIHQWPATLVQPVGSPLSLECTVEGTSNPNLYWYRQAAGRGLQLLFYSVGIGQISSEVPQNLSASRPQDRQFILSSKKLLLSDSGFYLCAWSVHVDSPLHFGNGTRLTVT.

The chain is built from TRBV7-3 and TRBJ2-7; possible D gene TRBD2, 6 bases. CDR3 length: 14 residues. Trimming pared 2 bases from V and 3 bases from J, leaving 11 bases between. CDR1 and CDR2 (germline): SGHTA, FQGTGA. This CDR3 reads CASSLDPGGYEQYF. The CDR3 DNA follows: TGTGCCAGCAGCTTAGACCCCGGGGGCTACGAGCAGTACTTC.

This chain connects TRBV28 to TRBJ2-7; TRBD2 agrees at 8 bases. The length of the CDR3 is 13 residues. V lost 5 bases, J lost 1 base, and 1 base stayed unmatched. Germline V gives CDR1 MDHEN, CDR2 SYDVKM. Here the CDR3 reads CASSPGGSYEQYF. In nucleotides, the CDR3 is TGTGCCAGCAGTCCGGGGGGGTCCTACGAGCAGTACTTC.

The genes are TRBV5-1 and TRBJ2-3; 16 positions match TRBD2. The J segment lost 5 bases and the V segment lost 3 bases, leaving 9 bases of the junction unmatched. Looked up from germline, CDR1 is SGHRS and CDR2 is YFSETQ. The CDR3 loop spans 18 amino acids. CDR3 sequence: CASSSGLAGGPNRDTQYF. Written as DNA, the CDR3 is TGCGCCAGCAGCTCGGGACTAGCGGGAGGGCCAAACAGAGATACGCAGTATTTT.

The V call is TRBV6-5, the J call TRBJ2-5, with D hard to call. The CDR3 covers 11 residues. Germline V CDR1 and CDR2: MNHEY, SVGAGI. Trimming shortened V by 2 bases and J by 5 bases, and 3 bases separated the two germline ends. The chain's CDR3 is CASSYRETQYF. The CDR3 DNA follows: TGTGCCAGCAGTTACCGGGAGACCCAGTACTTC.

DNA for the CDR3: TGTGCCAGTAGTAGCCGGGGACGCACGGGGGACAATGAGCAGTTCTTC. Protein product: CASSSRGRTGDNEQFF. The chain links TRBV19 to TRBJ2-1; maybe TRBD2 (6 bases). V dropped 4 bases and J dropped 5 bases, with 18 bases sitting between them. Germline lookup yields CDR1 LNHDA and CDR2 SQIVND (reference sequence). This CDR3 is built from 16 residues.

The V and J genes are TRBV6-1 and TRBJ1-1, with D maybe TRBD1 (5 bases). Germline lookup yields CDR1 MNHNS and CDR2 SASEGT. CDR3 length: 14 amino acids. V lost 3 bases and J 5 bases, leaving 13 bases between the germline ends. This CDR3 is CASSDPGRGTEAFF. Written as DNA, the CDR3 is TGTGCCAGCAGTGATCCAGGGAGGGGAACTGAAGCTTTCTTT.

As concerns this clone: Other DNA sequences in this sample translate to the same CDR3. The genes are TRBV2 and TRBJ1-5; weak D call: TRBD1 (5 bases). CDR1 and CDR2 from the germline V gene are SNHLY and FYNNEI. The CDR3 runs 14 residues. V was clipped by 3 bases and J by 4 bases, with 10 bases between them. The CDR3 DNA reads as TGTGCCAGCAGTGACCCGACAGCAAATCAGCCCCAGCATTTT. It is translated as CASSDPTANQPQHF.

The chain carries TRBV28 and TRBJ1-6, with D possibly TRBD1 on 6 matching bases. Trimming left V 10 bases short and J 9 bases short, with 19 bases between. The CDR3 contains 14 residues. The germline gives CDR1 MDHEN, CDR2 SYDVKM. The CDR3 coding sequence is TGTGCCACCTCCCCCCCAGGGGAGGCTTCACCCCTCCACTTT. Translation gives CATSPPGEASPLHF.

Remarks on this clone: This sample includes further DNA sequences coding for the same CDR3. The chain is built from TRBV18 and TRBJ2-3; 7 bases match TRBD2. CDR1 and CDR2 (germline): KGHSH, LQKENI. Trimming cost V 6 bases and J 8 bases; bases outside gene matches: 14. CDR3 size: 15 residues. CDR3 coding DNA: TGTGCCAGCTCGCCTTACGTTGGAGGGGAGGGTACGCAGTATTTT. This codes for CASSPYVGGEGTQYF.

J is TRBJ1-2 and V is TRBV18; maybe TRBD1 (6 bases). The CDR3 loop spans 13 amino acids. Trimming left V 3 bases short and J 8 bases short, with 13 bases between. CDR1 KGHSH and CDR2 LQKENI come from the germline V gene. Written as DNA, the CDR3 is TGTGCCAGCTCACCGATCCCAGGGGAGGGCTACACCTTC. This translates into CASSPIPGEGYTF.

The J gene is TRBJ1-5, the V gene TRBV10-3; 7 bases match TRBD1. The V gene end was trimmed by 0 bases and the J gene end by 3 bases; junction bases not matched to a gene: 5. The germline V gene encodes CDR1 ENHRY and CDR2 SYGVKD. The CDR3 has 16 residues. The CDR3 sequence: CAISESKRGPNQPQHF. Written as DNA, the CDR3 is TGTGCCATCAGTGAGTCGAAAAGGGGGCCCAATCAGCCCCAGCATTTT.

The CDR3 loop reads CASSRSGRANEQYF. The CDR3 coding sequence is TGCGCCAGCAGCCGTAGCGGGAGGGCAAACGAGCAGTACTTC. This rearrangement joins TRBV4-3 to TRBJ2-7; 11 bases agree with TRBD2. The J segment lost 5 bases and the V segment lost 4 bases, leaving 4 bases of the junction unmatched. CDR1 is LGHNA, CDR2 YSLEER, per germline. The CDR3 extends over 14 amino acids.

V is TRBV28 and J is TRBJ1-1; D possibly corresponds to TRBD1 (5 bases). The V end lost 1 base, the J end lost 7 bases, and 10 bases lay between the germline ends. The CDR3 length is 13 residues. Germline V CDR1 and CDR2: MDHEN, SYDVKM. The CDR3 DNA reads TGTGCCAGCAGTTTATTTGGGGGGAATGAAGCTTTCTTT. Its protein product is CASSLFGGNEAFF.

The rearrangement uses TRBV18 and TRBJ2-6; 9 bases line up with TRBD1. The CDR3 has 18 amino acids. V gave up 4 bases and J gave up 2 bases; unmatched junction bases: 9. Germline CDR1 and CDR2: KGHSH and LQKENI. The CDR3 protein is CASSQLGQGSTGANVLTF. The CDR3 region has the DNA TGTGCCAGCTCACAACTGGGACAGGGATCAACTGGGGCCAACGTCCTGACTTTC.

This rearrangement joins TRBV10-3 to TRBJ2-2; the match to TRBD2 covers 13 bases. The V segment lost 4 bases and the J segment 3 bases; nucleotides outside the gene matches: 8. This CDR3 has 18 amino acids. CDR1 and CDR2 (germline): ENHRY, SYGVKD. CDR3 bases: TGTGCCATCAGTGCGTGGACTAGCGGGAGAGGGGACACCGGGGAGCTGTTTTTT. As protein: CAISAWTSGRGDTGELFF.

The CDR3 protein is CASSISRGFGTEAFF. In DNA form, the CDR3 reads TGTGCCAGTAGTATTTCCAGGGGTTTCGGCACTGAAGCTTTCTTT. The chain employs TRBV19 and TRBJ1-1; TRBD1 is a possible D gene (6 bases). The CDR3 has 15 residues. Germline-derived CDR1 and CDR2 are LNHDA and SQIVND (reference sequence). Trimming removed 3 bases at V and 4 bases at J, with 15 bases between.